The clone carrying this T cell receptor (beta chain) was seen just once. Its antigen is not identified. The data were taken from a study of cytomegalovirus exposure and HLA in healthy donors. In the PCR, 60 Vbeta and 13 Jbeta primers were used. Sequencing was performed with immunoSEQ multiplex PCR; in TCRdb, only in-frame clones are kept and a portion is missing. The sample consists of roughly 230,000 clones, approximately 91% of them appearing once. Study observations and caveats: Researchers had no immune exposure information except CMV serostatus available.

The V gene lost 3 bases and the J gene lost 4 bases, with 14 bases spanning the gap. The CDR3 extends over 15 amino acids. Germline CDR1 reads SGHVS; CDR2 reads FNYEAQ. V usage is TRBV7-6 and J usage is TRBJ2-3; tentatively, D is TRBD1 (6 bases). Sequencing was performed on PBMCs. This clonotype originated in a girl aged 2-10 years in good health and CMV-seronegative. CDR3 in DNA: TGTGCCAGCAGCTTGGGGGCGGGTGGAGCAGATACGCAGTATTTT. It is translated as CASSLGAGGADTQYF.